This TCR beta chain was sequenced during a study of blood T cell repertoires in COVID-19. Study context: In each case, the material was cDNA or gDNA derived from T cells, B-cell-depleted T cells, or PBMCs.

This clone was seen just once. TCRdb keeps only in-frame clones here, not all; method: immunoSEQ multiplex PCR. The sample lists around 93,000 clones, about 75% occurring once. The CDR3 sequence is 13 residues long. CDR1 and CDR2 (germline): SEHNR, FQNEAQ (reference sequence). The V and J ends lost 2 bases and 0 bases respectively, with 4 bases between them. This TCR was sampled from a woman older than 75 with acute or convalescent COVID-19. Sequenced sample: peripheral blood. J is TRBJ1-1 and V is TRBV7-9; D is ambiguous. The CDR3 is CASSLPMNTEAFF. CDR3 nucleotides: TGTGCCAGCAGCTTACCAATGAACACTGAAGCTTTCTTT.